The text below deals with one TCR beta chain. Its antigen remains unknown. The source of the sample is a study of OX40 agonist ivuxolimab in advanced cancers. Study-wide context: Partial responses were achieved by three patients, of whom one had hepatocellular carcinoma and two had cutaneous melanoma.

The CDR3 has 15 amino acids. Germline V gives CDR1 LNHDA, CDR2 SQIVND (reference sequence). V shed 5 bases and J 6 bases; nucleotides not matched to a gene: 11. Study outcomes and limitations: Clonal expansion in partial responders at 0.1-3.0 mg/kg ranked among the lowest.

TCRdb's table, derived via immunoSEQ multiplex PCR, lists solely in-frame clones and lacks some. The sample holds about 41,000 clones; roughly 86% are singletons and the top ten take roughly 3.4%. This chain connects TRBV19 to TRBJ2-7; TRBD1 matches at 9 bases. This sequence originates from an adult with an advanced solid tumor such as melanoma, head and neck, liver or kidney cancer. Specimen: CD4+ or CD8+ T cells sorted from blood, collected in a trial of the OX40 agonist ivuxolimab. This CDR3 is CASSVRDREVREQYF. CDR3 sequence (DNA): TGTGCCAGTAGTGTCCGGGACAGGGAGGTTCGCGAGCAGTACTTC.